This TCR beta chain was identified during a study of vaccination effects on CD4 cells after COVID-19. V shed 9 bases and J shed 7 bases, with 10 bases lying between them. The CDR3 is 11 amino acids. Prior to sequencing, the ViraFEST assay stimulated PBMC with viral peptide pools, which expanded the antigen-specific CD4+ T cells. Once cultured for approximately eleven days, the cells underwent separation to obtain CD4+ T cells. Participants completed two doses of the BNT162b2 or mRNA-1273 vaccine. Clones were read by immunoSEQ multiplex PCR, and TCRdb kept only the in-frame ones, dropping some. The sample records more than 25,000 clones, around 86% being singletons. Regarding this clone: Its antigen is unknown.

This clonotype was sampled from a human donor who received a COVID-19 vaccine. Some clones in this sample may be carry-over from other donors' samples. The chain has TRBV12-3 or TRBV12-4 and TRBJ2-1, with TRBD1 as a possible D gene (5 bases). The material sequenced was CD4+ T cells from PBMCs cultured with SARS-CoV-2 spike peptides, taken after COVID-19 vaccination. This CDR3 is CASQQVNEQFF. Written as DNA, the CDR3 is TGTGCCAGTCAACAGGTGAATGAGCAGTTCTTC.